The rows below give T cell receptor beta chains drawn from one sample of a study of control samples from healthy donors and cancer patients. Assay: immunoSEQ multiplex PCR; the TCRdb copy retains only in-frame clones and omits some. Of roughly 88,000 clones detected, 85% appear once; the ten largest clones hold around 20%. The sequencing sample was made of blood. The receptors derive from a man younger than 40 in good health. The CDR3 runs from the conserved cysteine through the conserved F or W. A D gene is named only where the DNA matches it firmly. The listing skips clone size in some rows; elsewhere it reads once, few, many or a size class.

J: TRBJ2-3; V: TRBV5-1; size: -; D: TRBD2; CDR3: CASSFLAGEITDTQYF; DNA: TGCGCCAGCAGCTTCCTAGCGGGGGAGATCACAGATACGCAGTATTTT
J: TRBJ2-3; V: TRBV5-1; size: -; D: -; CDR3: CASGGLVNTDTQYF; DNA: TGCGCCAGCGGGGGCCTGGTTAACACAGATACGCAGTATTTT
J: TRBJ1-5; V: TRBV10-3; size: -; D: -; CDR3: CAIGYSNQPQHF; DNA: TGTGCCATCGGATATAGCAATCAGCCCCAGCATTTT
J: TRBJ2-2; V: TRBV5-1; size: once; D: -; CDR3: CASSLATGYTGELFF; DNA: TGCGCCAGCAGCTTGGCCACGGGTTACACCGGGGAGCTGTTTTTT
J: TRBJ1-3; V: TRBV6-5; size: few; D: TRBD1; CDR3: CASKGQATNTIYF; DNA: TGTGCCAGCAAGGGACAGGCGACAAACACCATATATTTT
J: TRBJ2-1; V: TRBV28; size: -; D: TRBD2; CDR3: CASSFLTSGGVNEQFF; DNA: TGTGCCAGCAGTTTTTTGACTAGCGGGGGGGTCAATGAGCAGTTCTTC
J: TRBJ1-2; V: TRBV24-1; size: -; D: -; CDR3: CATSDFNGYTF; DNA: TGTGCCACCAGTGATTTCAATGGCTACACCTTC
J: TRBJ2-7; V: TRBV4-1; size: -; D: -; CDR3: CASSQVSPPYEQYF; DNA: TGCGCCAGCAGCCAGGTCTCGCCTCCCTACGAGCAGTACTTC
J: TRBJ2-5; V: TRBV11-2; size: -; D: TRBD1; CDR3: CASSYPGQGFPQYF; DNA: TGTGCCAGCAGCTACCCGGGACAGGGGTTCCCCCAGTACTTC
J: TRBJ1-2; V: TRBV6-1; size: few; D: -; CDR3: CASSDGSRSHYGYTF; DNA: TGTGCCAGCAGTGATGGGTCCAGAAGCCACTATGGCTACACCTTC
J: TRBJ2-2; V: TRBV20-1; size: -; D: -; CDR3: CSARGQTNTGELFF; DNA: TGCAGTGCTCGTGGACAGACGAACACCGGGGAGCTGTTTTTT
J: TRBJ1-3; V: TRBV7-2; size: few; D: -; CDR3: CASSFRGAGNTIYF; DNA: TGTGCCAGCAGCTTTAGAGGGGCTGGAAACACCATATATTTT